These 30 T cell receptor beta chains came from one sample sequenced in a study of blood T cell repertoires in COVID-19. Sequencing used immunoSEQ multiplex PCR; TCRdb keeps in-frame clones, though not all of them. The repertoire includes about 160,000 clones, approximately 80% of them detected once, and about 10% sits in the top ten. Sample: peripheral blood. The receptors were gathered from a woman of 80 years or more with active or convalescent COVID-19.

This clone was recorded a few times. V usage is TRBV6-4 and J usage is TRBJ2-3, with TRBD1 matching 9 bases. J was trimmed by 14 bases and V by 0 bases; bases with no gene match: 3. Looked up from germline, CDR1 is MRHNA and CDR2 is SNTAGT. The CDR3 extends over 12 amino acids. The CDR3 protein is CASSDSGTGLYF. CDR3 in DNA: TGTGCCAGCAGTGACTCCGGGACAGGGCTGTATTTT.

The V gene is TRBV12-3 or TRBV12-4, the J gene TRBJ2-5, with a possible D match to TRBD1 (5 bases). This CDR3 is 13 amino acids long. Trimming removed 2 bases at V and 4 bases at J, with 8 bases between. CDR3 protein: CASSLKQGETQYF. CDR3 nucleotide sequence: TGTGCCAGCAGTTTAAAGCAGGGAGAGACCCAGTACTTC.

This sequence joins TRBV2 and TRBJ1-2, with TRBD1 identical over 7 bases. This CDR3 spans 14 amino acids. J was trimmed by 8 bases and V by 6 bases; bases with no gene match: 12. Germline CDR1 and CDR2: SNHLY and FYNNEI. CDR3 amino acids: CASRSTTGLGGYTF. The CDR3, as DNA: TGTGCCAGCAGGTCCACGACAGGGTTAGGAGGCTACACCTTC.

A few counts support this clone. The V and J genes are TRBV5-6 and TRBJ1-3; 11 nucleotides align to TRBD1. J was trimmed by 1 base and V by 4 bases; bases with no gene match: 4. The CDR3 covers 16 residues. Germline CDR1 reads SGHDT; CDR2 reads YYEEEE. The CDR3 DNA is TGTGCCAGCAGCCTTGGACAGGGGGCTTCTGGAAACACCATATATTTT. This translates into CASSLGQGASGNTIYF. The full variable domain, its missing parts supplied by reference TRBV5-6 and TRBJ1-3, is DAGVTQSPTHLIKTRGQQVTLRCSPKSGHDTVSWYQQALGQGPQFIFQYYEEEERQRGNFPDRFSGHQFPNYSSELNVNALLLGDSALYLCASSLGQGASGNTIYFGEGSWLTVV.

The rearrangement joins TRBV7-2 to TRBJ1-1, with TRBD1 matching 8 bases. From germline, CDR1 is SGHTA and CDR2 FQGNSA. After removal of 4 bases from V and 11 bases from J, the junction contained 15 bases not matched to a gene. The CDR3 contains 15 residues. CDR3 in amino acids: CASSSSAGQARGAFF. DNA for the CDR3: TGTGCCAGCAGCTCATCCGCGGGACAGGCAAGGGGGGCTTTCTTT.

This clone showed up just a few times. This chain connects TRBV7-9 to TRBJ1-1, with 10 positions matching TRBD1. Germline V gene sequence: CDR1 SEHNR, CDR2 FQNEAQ (reference sequence). The length of the CDR3 is 17 residues. Trimming at V came to 5 bases and at J to 5 bases, leaving 14 bases not matched to a gene. CDR3 sequence reads: CASSPSPWDRGRTEAFF. The CDR3 nucleotides read TGTGCCAGCAGCCCATCCCCGTGGGACAGGGGTCGGACTGAAGCTTTCTTT.

This clone has only a few counts. The chain joins TRBV6-5 to TRBJ1-6; D is possibly TRBD1 (6 bases). CDR3 size: 15 residues. CDR1 MNHEY and CDR2 SVGAGI come from the germline V gene. Trimming removed 9 bases at V and 5 bases at J, with 17 bases between. The CDR3 sequence is CASTRTGLDNSPLHF. CDR3 bases: TGTGCCAGTACCCGCACAGGGTTAGATAATTCACCCCTCCACTTT.

The V gene is TRBV5-1, the J gene TRBJ2-3, with a possible D match to TRBD2 (6 bases). The CDR3 loop spans 15 amino acids. Germline CDR1 SGHRS, CDR2 YFSETQ. Between the trimmed V and J ends, which lost 0 bases and 5 bases, there was a span of 13 bases. CDR3: CASSLARQGGDTQYF. Here the CDR3 DNA reads TGCGCCAGCAGCTTGGCCCGTCAGGGAGGAGATACGCAGTATTTT.

DNA of the CDR3: TGTGCCAGCAGCTTCGGGACAGGGAACACTGAAGCTTTCTTT. It yields the protein CASSFGTGNTEAFF. The gene calls are TRBV7-9 and TRBJ1-1, with 8 bases that match TRBD1. The CDR3 length is 14 residues. Trimming cost V 3 bases and J 1 base; bases outside gene matches: 1. Germline CDR1 and CDR2: SEHNR and FQNEAQ (reference sequence).

CDR3 in DNA: TGCGCCAGCAGCTTGGGGACAGGGGTTCAACTCGAGCAGTACTTC. Protein sequence: CASSLGTGVQLEQYF. V usage is TRBV5-1 and J usage is TRBJ2-7; 9 bases are shared with TRBD1. Germline CDR1 and CDR2: SGHRS and YFSETQ. V was pared by 0 bases and J by 6 bases, with 7 bases of the junction left unmatched. The CDR3 has 15 amino acids.

The rearrangement joins TRBV4-3 to TRBJ1-5; TRBD1 is a possible D gene (6 bases). Germline lookup yields CDR1 LGHNA and CDR2 YSLEER. The CDR3 loop spans 15 amino acids. Trimming removed 0 bases at V and 6 bases at J, with 12 bases between. The CDR3 sequence is CASSQDAQGGQPQHF. The CDR3 DNA reads TGCGCCAGCAGCCAAGACGCACAGGGCGGTCAGCCCCAGCATTTT.

V gene TRBV4-1 combines with J gene TRBJ1-4; D remains ambiguous. CDR3 length: 14 amino acids. Trimming stripped 5 bases from V and 0 bases from J, with 7 bases between. The germline V gene encodes CDR1 MGHRA and CDR2 YSYEKL. CDR3 sequence reads: CASSTGSTNEKLFF. The CDR3 region has the DNA TGCGCCAGCAGCACGGGGTCAACTAATGAAAAACTGTTTTTT.

The chain links TRBV24-1 to TRBJ2-5, with D unresolved. CDR1 is KGHDR and CDR2 is SFDVKD in the germline V gene. The CDR3 loop spans 14 amino acids. The ends were cut back, 4 bases at V and 2 bases at J, with 10 bases in the middle. The CDR3 reads CATSEGRKQETQYF. DNA for the CDR3: TGTGCCACCAGTGAGGGCAGAAAACAAGAGACCCAGTACTTC.

This clone has ten or more counts. The chain is built from TRBV7-9 and TRBJ1-2; D is unclear. The CDR3 runs to 13 residues. The germline V gene has CDR1 SEHNR and CDR2 FQNEAQ (reference sequence). Deletions cut 1 base from V and 7 bases from J, with 10 bases between. CDR3 DNA: TGTGCCAGCAGCTTAGTGGCAGAGGGTGGCTACACCTTC. It specifies CASSLVAEGGYTF.

J is TRBJ1-2 and V is TRBV2; a possible D gene is TRBD1 (5 bases). The CDR3 extends over 19 amino acids. V gave up 6 bases and J gave up 2 bases, with 28 bases separating them. In germline, CDR1 is SNHLY, CDR2 FYNNEI. CDR3 sequence reads: CASSSQGPTLTGDNYGYTF. The CDR3 DNA sequence: TGTGCCAGCAGCTCGCAAGGCCCCACGCTTACGGGGGACAACTATGGCTACACCTTC.

The rearrangement links TRBV4-1 to TRBJ1-2, with 7 bases matching TRBD1. V lost 6 bases and J lost 3; bases outside the gene matches: 19. The CDR3 covers 18 residues. Germline values: CDR1 MGHRA, CDR2 YSYEKL. The CDR3 bases are TGCGCCAGCAGGGGTCGGGGAGCAGGGGGTAAGGAAGACTATGGCTACACCTTC. It specifies CASRGRGAGGKEDYGYTF.

The chain joins TRBV29-1 to TRBJ2-2; D is unresolved. This CDR3 is 13 amino acids long. V was shortened by 1 base and J by 1 base, with 4 bases between the two germline ends. Germline V gene sequence: CDR1 SQVTM, CDR2 ANQGSEA. CDR3 sequence: CSVEGQNTGELFF. In nucleotides, the CDR3 is TGCAGCGTTGAAGGACAGAACACCGGGGAGCTGTTTTTT.

This clone was detected once. The chain uses TRBV30 and TRBJ1-2; 7 bases fit TRBD1. V dropped 2 bases and J dropped 7; count of bases not matched to a gene: 1. This CDR3 contains 11 residues. Germline V gene lookup returns CDR1 GTSNPN and CDR2 SVGIG (reference sequence). CDR3 sequence (DNA): TGTGCCTGGAGTTCAGGGGGTGGCTACACCTTC. Protein product: CAWSSGGGYTF.

This chain joins TRBV10-3 and TRBJ1-2, with D possibly TRBD1 on 6 matching bases. The CDR3 runs 12 residues. Trimming left V 7 bases short and J 4 bases short, with 10 bases between. CDR1 and CDR2 (germline): ENHRY, SYGVKD. DNA for the CDR3: TGTGCCATCACCTCGGACAGCTATGGCTACACCTTC. Protein: CAITSDSYGYTF.

The CDR3 sequence is CASSDSGGASYEQYF. The CDR3 DNA sequence: TGTGCCAGCAGTGATAGCGGGGGGGCGTCCTACGAGCAGTACTTC. This chain joins TRBV2 and TRBJ2-7; 11 nucleotides align to TRBD2. The junction had 2 bases not matched to a gene; V was cut back by 3 bases and J by 1 base. This CDR3 region has 15 residues. Germline V lookup: CDR1 SNHLY, CDR2 FYNNEI.

This sequence joins TRBV21-1 and TRBJ1-5; no DNA check was done on the table's D call, TRBD1. TRBV21-1 is a documented pseudogene. There are 14 residues in the CDR3. CDR3 sequence (DNA): TGTGCCAGCAGCAGCACAGGGAGCCCACAGCCCCAGCATTTT. This encodes CASSSTGSPQPQHF.

The chain is built from TRBV6-5 and TRBJ2-5, with 10 bases aligning to TRBD1. CDR1 MNHEY and CDR2 SVGAGI come from the germline V gene. The trim removed 0 bases at V and 4 bases at J, leaving 5 bases unmatched. The CDR3 is 16 amino acids. CDR3 DNA: TGTGCCAGCAGTTACTCATACGGACAGGGGGGAGAGACCCAGTACTTC. Its translation: CASSYSYGQGGETQYF.

This chain uses TRBV30 with TRBJ1-2; the match to TRBD1 covers 8 bases. With 3 bases clipped from V and 7 bases from J, the junction kept 7 bases outside the gene matches. CDR3 length equals 13 residues. Germline values: CDR1 GTSNPN, CDR2 SVGIG (reference sequence). CDR3 in amino acids: CAWSGQGPIGYTF. The CDR3 DNA reads TGTGCCTGGAGCGGACAGGGTCCGATTGGCTACACCTTC. The full variable domain, rest sourced from reference TRBV30 and TRBJ1-2, is SQTIHQWPATLVQPVGSPLSLECTVEGTSNPNLYWYRQAAGRGLQLLFYSVGIGQISSEVPQNLSASRPQDRQFILSSKKLLLSDSGFYLCAWSGQGPIGYTFGSGTRLTVV.

The J gene is TRBJ1-2, the V gene TRBV10-3, with TRBD1 matching over 7 bases. Germline V gene sequence: CDR1 ENHRY, CDR2 SYGVKD. The CDR3 runs 14 residues. After removal of 2 bases from V and 2 bases from J, the junction contained 2 bases not matched to a gene. In DNA form, the CDR3 reads TGTGCCATCAGTGAGACGGGACAGAACTATGGCTACACCTTC. Its translation: CAISETGQNYGYTF.

The count of this clone is one. The V gene is TRBV7-2, the J gene TRBJ2-4; 10 bases match TRBD2. V dropped 5 bases and J dropped 7; count of bases not matched to a gene: 8. The V gene's germline CDR1 is SGHTA and CDR2 FQGNSA. This CDR3 is 15 amino acids long. This chain's CDR3 is CASSKAGGPGNIQYF. CDR3 sequence (DNA): TGTGCCAGCAGCAAAGCGGGGGGGCCGGGTAACATTCAGTACTTC.

J is TRBJ2-2 and V is TRBV6-6; TRBD1 agrees at 9 bases. Germline V CDR1 and CDR2: MNHNY, SVGAGI (reference sequence). The CDR3 contains 15 residues. V lost 5 bases, J lost 6 bases, and 7 bases stayed unmatched. The CDR3 region has the DNA TGTGCCAGCAGTCACAGGGGGCTACAGTCCGGGGAGCTGTTTTTT. Translation: CASSHRGLQSGELFF.

This clone has a handful of counts. The CDR3 DNA reads TGTGCCAGCAGTTCCCGGGACAGGGGATATGGCTACACCTTC. It is translated as CASSSRDRGYGYTF. This rearrangement joins TRBV6-5 to TRBJ1-2, with 10 bases lining up with TRBD1. Germline loops: CDR1 MNHEY, CDR2 SVGAGI. The CDR3 extends over 14 amino acids. With 4 bases clipped from V and 5 bases from J, the junction kept 4 bases outside the gene matches.

The chain couples TRBV10-3 to TRBJ1-1; D call uncertain. The CDR3 sequence is 13 residues long. Germline V gene sequence: CDR1 ENHRY, CDR2 SYGVKD. V lost 3 bases, J lost 1 base, and 6 bases lay in between. CDR3 sequence: CAISDRGNTEAFF. CDR3 nucleotide sequence: TGTGCCATCAGTGATCGGGGGAACACTGAAGCTTTCTTT.

This clone appeared a few times. The rearrangement joins TRBV11-3 to TRBJ1-1, with a tentative D call TRBD1 (5 bases). The CDR3 contains 16 residues. Germline CDR1 SGHNT, CDR2 YENEEA. Trimming removed 0 bases at V and 0 bases at J, with 11 bases between. The DNA of the CDR3 is TGTGCCAGCAGCTTAGAGGGAGGGGCCATGAACACTGAAGCTTTCTTT. It encodes CASSLEGGAMNTEAFF. Full variable domain (rest looked up from reference TRBV11-3 and TRBJ1-1): EAGVVQSPRYKIIEKKQPVAFWCNPISGHNTLYWYLQNLGQGPELLIRYENEEAVDDSQLPKDRFSAERLKGVDSTLKIQPAELGDSAVYLCASSLEGGAMNTEAFFGQGTRLTVV.

V usage is TRBV5-1 and J usage is TRBJ1-1; 9 bases fit TRBD1. Trimming took 4 bases from V and 1 from J; bases not matched to a gene: 5. Germline-derived CDR1 and CDR2 are SGHRS and YFSETQ. There are 15 residues in the CDR3. CDR3 sequence reads: CASSPQTGGNTEAFF. The CDR3, as DNA: TGCGCCAGCAGCCCGCAGACAGGGGGGAACACTGAAGCTTTCTTT.